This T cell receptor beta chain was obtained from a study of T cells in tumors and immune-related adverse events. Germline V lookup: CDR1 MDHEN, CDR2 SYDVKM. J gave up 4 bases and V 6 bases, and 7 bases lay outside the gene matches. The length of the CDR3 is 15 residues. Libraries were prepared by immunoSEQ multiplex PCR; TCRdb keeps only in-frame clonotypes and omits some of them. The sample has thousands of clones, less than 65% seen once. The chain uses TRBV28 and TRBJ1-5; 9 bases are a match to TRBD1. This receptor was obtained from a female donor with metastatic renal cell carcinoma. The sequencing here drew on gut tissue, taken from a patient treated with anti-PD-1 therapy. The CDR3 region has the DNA TGTGCCAGCAGACAGGACAGGGGCGGGAATCAGCCCCAGCATTTT. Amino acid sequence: CASRQDRGGNQPQHF.